This T cell receptor beta chain was retrieved from a study of vaccination effects on CD4 cells after COVID-19. Points on this clone: Its antigen is as yet unknown.

Pools of viral peptides were used by the ViraFEST assay to expand antigen-specific CD4+ T cells ahead of sequencing. Upon completion of roughly ten days in culture, CD4+ T cells were isolated. Negative nucleocapsid antibody tests before and after vaccination confirmed no previous SARS-CoV-2 infection. Wells each received around 2.2 million PBMC, cultured with around 9.6 IU/ml IL-2 and about 9.3 ug/ml peptides. V was shortened by 5 bases and J by 8 bases, with 15 bases between the two germline ends. This CDR3 has 14 amino acids. The germline V gene has CDR1 SEHNR and CDR2 FQNEAQ (reference sequence). Produced via immunoSEQ multiplex PCR; TCRdb's table is partial and in-frame only. This sample carries roughly 41,000 clones, roughly 82% of them seen once, and the ten largest clones take 2.5% to 3%. Findings and limits, study-wide: Marked clonal contraction was seen late after vaccination (in both infection- and vaccine-induced clones). Convalescent patients were scarce, and early post-infection timepoints were absent.

The gene calls are TRBV7-9 and TRBJ1-4; D gene ambiguous. This receptor was obtained from a human donor who received a COVID-19 vaccine. Source: CD4+ T cells from PBMCs cultured with HCoV-NL63 spike peptides, taken before COVID-19 vaccination. This CDR3 reads CASSPTPGREKLFF. The CDR3 DNA reads as TGTGCCAGCAGCCCGACACCCGGACGGGAAAAACTGTTTTTT.